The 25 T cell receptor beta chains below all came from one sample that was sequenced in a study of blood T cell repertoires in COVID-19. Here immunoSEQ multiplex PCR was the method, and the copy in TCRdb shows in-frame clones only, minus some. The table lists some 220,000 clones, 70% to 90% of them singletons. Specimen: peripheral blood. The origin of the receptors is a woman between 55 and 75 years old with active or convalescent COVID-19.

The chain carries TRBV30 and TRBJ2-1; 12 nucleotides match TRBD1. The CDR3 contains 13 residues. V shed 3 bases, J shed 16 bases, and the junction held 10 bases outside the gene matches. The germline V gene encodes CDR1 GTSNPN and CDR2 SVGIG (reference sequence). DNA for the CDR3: TGTGCCTGGAGCAAGGGACAGGGGGCTTTGTATTTCTTC. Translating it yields CAWSKGQGALYFF.

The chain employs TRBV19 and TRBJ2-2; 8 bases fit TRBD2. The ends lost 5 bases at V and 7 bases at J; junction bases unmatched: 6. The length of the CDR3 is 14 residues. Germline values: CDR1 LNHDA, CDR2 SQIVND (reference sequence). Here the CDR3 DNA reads TGTGCCAGTAGTGGGCGGGGGGCCGGCGGGGAGCTGTTTTTT. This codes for CASSGRGAGGELFF.

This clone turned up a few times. The chain's CDR3 is CASSQVTGEAFF. CDR3 nucleotide sequence: TGTGCCAGCAGCCAAGTTACGGGTGAAGCTTTCTTT. This chain links TRBV3-1 (or the pseudogene TRBV3-2) with TRBJ1-1; D remains unclear. CDR3 length: 12 amino acids. From germline, CDR1 is LGHDT and CDR2 YNNKEL (reference sequence). V lost 1 base and J lost 7, with 7 bases in between.

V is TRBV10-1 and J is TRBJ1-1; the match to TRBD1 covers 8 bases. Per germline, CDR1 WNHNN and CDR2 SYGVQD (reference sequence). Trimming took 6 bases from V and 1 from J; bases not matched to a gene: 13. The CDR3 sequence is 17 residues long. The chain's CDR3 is CASSFGQGGAPNTEAFF. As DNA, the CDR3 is TGCGCCAGCAGCTTCGGACAGGGAGGGGCGCCGAACACTGAAGCTTTCTTT.

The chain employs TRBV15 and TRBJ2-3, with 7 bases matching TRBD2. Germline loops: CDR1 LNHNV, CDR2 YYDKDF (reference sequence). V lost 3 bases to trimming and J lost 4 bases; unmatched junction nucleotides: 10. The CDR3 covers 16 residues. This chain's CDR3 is CATSSEDSAGADTQYF. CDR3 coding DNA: TGTGCCACCAGCAGTGAGGACTCCGCGGGGGCAGATACGCAGTATTTT.

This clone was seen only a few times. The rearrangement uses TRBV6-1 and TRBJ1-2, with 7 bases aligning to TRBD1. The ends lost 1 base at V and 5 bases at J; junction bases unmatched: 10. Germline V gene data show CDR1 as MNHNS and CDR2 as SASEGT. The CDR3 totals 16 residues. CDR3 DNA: TGTGCCAGCAGTGAAGTAGTGTGGGGGACAGATTATGGCTACACCTTC. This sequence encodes CASSEVVWGTDYGYTF.

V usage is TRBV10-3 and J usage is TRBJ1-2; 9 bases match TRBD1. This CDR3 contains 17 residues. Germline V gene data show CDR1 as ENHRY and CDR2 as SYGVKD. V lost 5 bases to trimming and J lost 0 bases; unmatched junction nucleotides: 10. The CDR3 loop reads CAISHRDRADPNYGYTF. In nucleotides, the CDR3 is TGTGCCATCAGTCACCGGGACAGGGCCGACCCTAACTATGGCTACACCTTC.

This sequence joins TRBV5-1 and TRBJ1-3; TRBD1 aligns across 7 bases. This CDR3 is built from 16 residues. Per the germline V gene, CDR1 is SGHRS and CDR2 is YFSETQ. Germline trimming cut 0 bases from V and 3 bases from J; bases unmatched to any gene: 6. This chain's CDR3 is CASSLETGSFGNTIYF. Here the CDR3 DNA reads TGCGCCAGCAGCTTGGAGACAGGGAGCTTTGGAAACACCATATATTTT.

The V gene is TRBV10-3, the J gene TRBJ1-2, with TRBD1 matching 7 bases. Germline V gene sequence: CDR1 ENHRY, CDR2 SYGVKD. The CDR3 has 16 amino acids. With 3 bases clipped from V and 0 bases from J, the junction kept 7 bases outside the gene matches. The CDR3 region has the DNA TGTGCCATCAGTGACTCAGGACAGGCAACTAACTATGGCTACACCTTC. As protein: CAISDSGQATNYGYTF.

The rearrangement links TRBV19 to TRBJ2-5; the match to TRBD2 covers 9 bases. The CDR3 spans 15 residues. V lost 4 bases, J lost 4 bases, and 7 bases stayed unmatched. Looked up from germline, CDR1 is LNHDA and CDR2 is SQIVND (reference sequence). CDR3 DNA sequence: TGTGCCAGTAGTAACCTTGCGGGGGGGCCAGAGACCCAGTACTTC. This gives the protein CASSNLAGGPETQYF.

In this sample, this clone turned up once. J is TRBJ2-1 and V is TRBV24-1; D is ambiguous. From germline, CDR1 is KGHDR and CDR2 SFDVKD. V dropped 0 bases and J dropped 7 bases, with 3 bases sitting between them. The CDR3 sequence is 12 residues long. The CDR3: CATSDLHNEQFF. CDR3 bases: TGTGCCACCAGTGATTTGCATAATGAGCAGTTCTTC.

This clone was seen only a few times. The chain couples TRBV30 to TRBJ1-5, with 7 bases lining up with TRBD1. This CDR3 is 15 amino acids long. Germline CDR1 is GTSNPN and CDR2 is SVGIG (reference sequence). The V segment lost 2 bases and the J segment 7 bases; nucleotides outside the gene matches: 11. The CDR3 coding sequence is TGTGCCTGGAGTAAAGTTCACAGGGGCGGCCAGCCCCAGCATTTT. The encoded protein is CAWSKVHRGGQPQHF.

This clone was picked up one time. The CDR3 reads CAISPSRGTEAFF. Here the CDR3 DNA reads TGTGCCATCAGCCCTAGTAGGGGCACTGAAGCTTTCTTT. V gene TRBV10-3 combines with J gene TRBJ1-1, with TRBD1 as a possible D gene (5 bases). Germline V gives CDR1 ENHRY, CDR2 SYGVKD. The V gene lost 6 bases and the J gene lost 4 bases, with 12 bases spanning the gap. The CDR3 has 13 amino acids.

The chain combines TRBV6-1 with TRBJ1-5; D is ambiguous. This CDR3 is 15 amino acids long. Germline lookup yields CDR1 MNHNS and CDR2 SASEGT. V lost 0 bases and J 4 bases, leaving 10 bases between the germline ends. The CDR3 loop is CASSEASRPNQPQHF. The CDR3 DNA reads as TGTGCCAGCAGTGAAGCCAGCAGGCCTAATCAGCCCCAGCATTTT.

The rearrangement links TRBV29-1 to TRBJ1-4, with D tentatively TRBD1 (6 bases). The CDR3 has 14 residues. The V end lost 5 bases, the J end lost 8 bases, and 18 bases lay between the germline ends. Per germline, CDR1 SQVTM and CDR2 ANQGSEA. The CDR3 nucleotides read TGCAGCGTTCGGGTCTCAGGGGCGGTAGAAAAACTGTTTTTT. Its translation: CSVRVSGAVEKLFF.

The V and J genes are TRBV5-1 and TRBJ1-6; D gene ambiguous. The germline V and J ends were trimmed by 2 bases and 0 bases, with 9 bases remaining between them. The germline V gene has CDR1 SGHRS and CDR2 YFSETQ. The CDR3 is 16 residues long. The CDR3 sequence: CASSFDRSSYNSPLHF. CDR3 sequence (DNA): TGCGCCAGCAGCTTCGACCGGAGCTCCTATAATTCACCCCTCCACTTT.

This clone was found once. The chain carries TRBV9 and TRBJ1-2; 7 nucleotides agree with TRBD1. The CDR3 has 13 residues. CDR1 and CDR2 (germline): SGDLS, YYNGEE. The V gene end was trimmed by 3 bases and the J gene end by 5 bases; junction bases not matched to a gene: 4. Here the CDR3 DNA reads TGTGCCAGCAGCGCGGGACAGAGTTATGGCTACACCTTC. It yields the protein CASSAGQSYGYTF.

The CDR3 here is CASSSSQDSFLREQFF. For the CDR3, the DNA is TGTGCCAGCAGTTCCTCCCAGGACAGTTTCCTTCGTGAGCAGTTCTTC. V gene TRBV28 combines with J gene TRBJ2-1, with D possibly matching TRBD1 (6 bases). The ends were cut back, 4 bases at V and 9 bases at J, with 22 bases in the middle. The CDR3 has 16 residues. The germline V gene encodes CDR1 MDHEN and CDR2 SYDVKM.

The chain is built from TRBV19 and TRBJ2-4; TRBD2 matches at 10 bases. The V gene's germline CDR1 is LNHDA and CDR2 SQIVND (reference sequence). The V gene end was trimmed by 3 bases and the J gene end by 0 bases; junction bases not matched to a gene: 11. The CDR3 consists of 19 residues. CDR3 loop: CASSIGGASGGIAKNIQYF. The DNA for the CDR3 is TGTGCCAGTAGTATCGGTGGGGCTAGCGGGGGCATAGCCAAAAACATTCAGTACTTC. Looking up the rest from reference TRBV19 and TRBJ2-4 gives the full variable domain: DGGITQSPKYLFRKEGQNVTLSCEQNLNHDAMYWYRQDPGQGLRLIYYSQIVNDFQKGDIAEGYSVSREKKESFPLTVTSAQKNPTAFYLCASSIGGASGGIAKNIQYFGAGTRLSVL.

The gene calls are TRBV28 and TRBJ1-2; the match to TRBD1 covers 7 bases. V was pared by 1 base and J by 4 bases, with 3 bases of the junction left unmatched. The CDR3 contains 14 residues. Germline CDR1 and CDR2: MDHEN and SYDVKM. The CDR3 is CASSLFSGGYGYTF. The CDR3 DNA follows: TGTGCCAGCAGTTTATTTTCAGGGGGCTATGGCTACACCTTC.

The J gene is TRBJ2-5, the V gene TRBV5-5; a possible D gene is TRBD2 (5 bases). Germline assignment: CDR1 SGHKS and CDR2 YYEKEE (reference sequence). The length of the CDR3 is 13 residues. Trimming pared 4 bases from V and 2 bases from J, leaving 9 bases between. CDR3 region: CASSADWQETQYF. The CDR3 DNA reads TGTGCCAGCAGCGCGGACTGGCAAGAGACCCAGTACTTC.

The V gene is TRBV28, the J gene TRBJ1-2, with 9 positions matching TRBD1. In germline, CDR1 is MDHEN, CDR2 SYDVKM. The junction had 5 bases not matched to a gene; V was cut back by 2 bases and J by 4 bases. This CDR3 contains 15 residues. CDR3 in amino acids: CASSLGQGLAYGYTF. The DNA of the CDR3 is TGTGCCAGCAGTTTAGGACAGGGGCTAGCCTATGGCTACACCTTC.

DNA of the CDR3: TGCAGTGCTAGTGCAACAACAGGACGGACCGGGGAGCTGTTTTTT. It yields the protein CSASATTGRTGELFF. V is TRBV20-1 and J is TRBJ2-2, with D perhaps matching TRBD1 (5 bases). Trimming stripped 3 bases from V and 5 bases from J, with 16 bases between. Germline V gene sequence: CDR1 DFQATT, CDR2 SNEGSKA (reference sequence). This CDR3 comprises 15 residues.

CDR3 loop: CASSLEAAPKSSQYF. DNA of the CDR3: TGTGCCAGCAGTTTAGAGGCGGCCCCCAAGAGCTCGCAGTATTTT. The rearrangement uses TRBV28 and TRBJ2-3; D is ambiguous. Germline V lookup: CDR1 MDHEN, CDR2 SYDVKM. The CDR3 is made up of 15 amino acids. Trimming removed 2 bases at V and 10 bases at J, with 19 bases between.

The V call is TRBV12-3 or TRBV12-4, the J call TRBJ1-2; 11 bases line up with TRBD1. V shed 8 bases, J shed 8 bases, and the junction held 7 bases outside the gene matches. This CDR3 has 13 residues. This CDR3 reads CASWEGQGGGYTF. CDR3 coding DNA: TGTGCCAGCTGGGAGGGACAGGGGGGCGGCTACACCTTC.